This TCR beta chain was sequenced during a study of blood T cell repertoires in COVID-19. Study details: Researchers got acute and convalescent COVID-19 samples from the United States, Italy and Spain.

The germline V gene has CDR1 MDHEN and CDR2 SYDVKM. Deletions cut 7 bases from V and 0 bases from J, with 19 bases between. The CDR3 is 17 amino acids. All recovered Cohort 3 donors got two negative PCRs, got clearance, or saw symptom resolution. Only in-frame clones appear in the TCRdb table, and some are missing; sequencing was by immunoSEQ multiplex PCR. The table has under 350,000 clones, under 90% seen once. Sequenced input: PBMCs or T cells enriched from blood (not recorded which). This chain uses TRBV28 with TRBJ1-3; D gene ambiguous. The TCR sequence derives from a man aged 25-45 years who had recovered from COVID-19. CDR3 DNA: TGTGCCAGCATAGACCAAAAATACGCGGACTCTGGAAACACCATATATTTT. Amino acids: CASIDQKYADSGNTIYF.